The TCR beta chain described here comes from a study of vaccination effects on CD4 cells after COVID-19. Background on the study: Participants each got two BNT162b2 or mRNA-1273 vaccine doses.

Clones were sequenced by immunoSEQ multiplex PCR, and TCRdb holds only the in-frame ones, with some missing. The sample lists about 23,000 clones, 70% to 75% seen once, with around 5.4% in the top ten. CDR3 length: 14 residues. Germline CDR1 and CDR2: SNHLY and FYNNEI. Trimming removed 2 bases at V and 5 bases at J, with 12 bases between. The count of this clone is one. Its antigen is still unknown. Under the ViraFEST assay, PBMC were stimulated with viral peptide pools so that antigen-specific CD4+ T cells expanded. Sequencing was performed afterwards. Investigators separated out CD4+ T cells once around 9 days of culture had passed. Nucleocapsid antibodies stayed negative before and after vaccination, showing no earlier SARS-CoV-2 infection. Each culture well received a few million PBMC. These cells were then cultured in IMDM with approximately 9.8 IU/ml IL-2 and 9.5 to 10 ug/ml peptides.

This sequence was found in a human donor who received a COVID-19 vaccine. The chain joins TRBV2 to TRBJ1-2; possible D gene TRBD1, 6 bases. Material: CD4+ T cells from PBMCs cultured with SARS-CoV-2 spike peptides, obtained before COVID-19 vaccination. CDR3: CASSERGAGYGYTF. CDR3 bases: TGTGCCAGCAGTGAACGGGGGGCAGGGTATGGCTACACCTTC.